A selection of T cell receptor beta chains follows, all from one sample in a study of blood T cell repertoires in COVID-19. Measured with immunoSEQ multiplex PCR; TCRdb has only the in-frame clones, and not every one. The table lists tens of thousands of clones, roughly nine tenths of them singletons. The sample was peripheral blood. The source is a man aged 45-65 years with active or convalescent COVID-19. CDR3s include the opening cysteine and the closing phenylalanine or tryptophan. D genes are given only for firm matches. Size values are once, few and many counts, or a class for expanded clones, and some rows have none.

size: -
V: TRBV4-3
J: TRBJ2-5
D: TRBD2
DNA: TGCGCCAGCAGCCAAGCCTGGGGACTAAGAAAGACCCAGTACTTC
CDR3: CASSQAWGLRKTQYF

size: -
V: TRBV11-2
J: TRBJ1-5
D: TRBD1
DNA: TGTGCCAGCAGCTTAGCCGGGACAGGGGAGACTCAGCCCCAGCATTTT
CDR3: CASSLAGTGETQPQHF

size: once
V: TRBV19
J: TRBJ2-2
D: -
DNA: TGTGCCAGTAGGGCCACAGACCTGAACACCGGGGAGCTGTTTTTT
CDR3: CASRATDLNTGELFF

size: -
V: TRBV15
J: TRBJ2-2
D: TRBD2
DNA: TGTGCCACCAGCAGAGACGGTTGGGTAGCGGGGCAACGGGGTGGCAGCGGGGAGCTGTTTTTT
CDR3: CATSRDGWVAGQRGGSGELFF

size: -
V: TRBV18
J: TRBJ2-1
D: -
DNA: TGTGCCAGCTCACCACCGGCCACCTACAATGAGCAGTTCTTC
CDR3: CASSPPATYNEQFF

size: -
V: TRBV6-5
J: TRBJ1-1
D: -
DNA: TGTGCCAGCAGTTACGGTCGGGGGGGTTCTGAAGCTTTCTTT
CDR3: CASSYGRGGSEAFF

size: -
V: TRBV29-1
J: TRBJ1-6
D: -
DNA: TGCAGCGTTGACCCCTTCAGGGTGTGGCCCCTCCACTTT
CDR3: CSVDPFRVWPLHF

size: -
V: TRBV7-2
J: TRBJ2-3
D: -
DNA: TGTGCCAGCAGCTCCAAGAGGTCTAGCACAGATACGCAGTATTTT
CDR3: CASSSKRSSTDTQYF

size: -
V: TRBV12-3/TRBV12-4
J: TRBJ2-1
D: TRBD2
DNA: TGTGCCAGCAGTTTTAGCGGGGGCAATGAGCAGTTCTTC
CDR3: CASSFSGGNEQFF

size: -
V: TRBV7-9
J: TRBJ2-3
D: -
DNA: TGTGCCAGCAGCCGGATCGGGAACACAGATACGCAGTATTTT
CDR3: CASSRIGNTDTQYF

size: -
V: TRBV6-6
J: TRBJ1-5
D: -
DNA: TGTGCCAGCACCCAGGGCCCACACGAGCCCCAGCATTTT
CDR3: CASTQGPHEPQHF

size: -
V: TRBV3-1/TRBV3-2
J: TRBJ2-3
D: TRBD1
DNA: TGTGCCAGCAGCCAAGAGTTGGGGACAGGGGGCTCCGATACGCAGTATTTT
CDR3: CASSQELGTGGSDTQYF

size: -
V: TRBV25-1
J: TRBJ1-2
D: TRBD1
DNA: TGTGCCAGCAGTGCCCTCGGACAGGGAATTAAGTATGGCTACACCTTC
CDR3: CASSALGQGIKYGYTF

size: -
V: TRBV6-5
J: TRBJ2-7
D: -
DNA: TGTGCCAGCCCCCTCGTTGTCCCAGGGACCTACGAGCAGTACTTC
CDR3: CASPLVVPGTYEQYF

size: -
V: TRBV19
J: TRBJ1-5
D: -
DNA: TGTGCCAGTAGAAACAGTGAATTGAATCAGCCCCAGCATTTT
CDR3: CASRNSELNQPQHF

size: -
V: TRBV9
J: TRBJ2-7
D: TRBD2
DNA: TGTGCCAGCAGCGCCGGGGAGGCGGGGGGGACCTACGAGCAGTACTTC
CDR3: CASSAGEAGGTYEQYF

size: -
V: TRBV6-5
J: TRBJ1-6
D: TRBD1
DNA: TGTGCCAGCAGTTACACGACAGGGGATAATTCATCCCTCCACTTT
CDR3: CASSYTTGDNSSLHF

size: -
V: TRBV5-1
J: TRBJ1-1
D: TRBD1
DNA: TGCGCCAGCAGCCCAGGACAGGCAAGGGACACTGAAGCTTTCTTT
CDR3: CASSPGQARDTEAFF

size: -
V: TRBV6-5
J: TRBJ2-7
D: TRBD1
DNA: TGTGCCAGCTGGAGGGGGCAGGGGGCAGGAGAGCAGTACTTC
CDR3: CASWRGQGAGEQYF

size: -
V: TRBV5-4
J: TRBJ2-7
D: TRBD1
DNA: TGTGCCAGCAGCTTGGGACAGGGGCTAGGGGAGCAGTACTTC
CDR3: CASSLGQGLGEQYF

size: -
V: TRBV5-1
J: TRBJ1-4
D: -
DNA: TGCGCCAGCAGCCGACAGCCCAATGAAAAACTGTTTTTT
CDR3: CASSRQPNEKLFF

size: -
V: TRBV18
J: TRBJ1-5
D: -
DNA: TGTGCCAGCTCACCAGTCGGGAAAGATCAGCCCCAGCATTTT
CDR3: CASSPVGKDQPQHF

size: -
V: TRBV10-2
J: TRBJ2-2
D: TRBD1
DNA: TGCGCCAGCAGTGAGGGCAGGGGGATTCCCTACATCCCCGGGGAGCTGTTTTTT
CDR3: CASSEGRGIPYIPGELFF

size: -
V: TRBV10-1
J: TRBJ2-7
D: TRBD2
DNA: TGCGCCAGCAGTGAGTCCAGCGGGGGGGCCCGGGAGCAGTACTTC
CDR3: CASSESSGGAREQYF

size: -
V: TRBV6-1
J: TRBJ1-6
D: TRBD1
DNA: TGTGCCAGCAGCGAAGGGGCGACAGGGGGCCTCTATAATTCACCCCTCCACTTT
CDR3: CASSEGATGGLYNSPLHF

size: once
V: TRBV5-1
J: TRBJ2-5
D: -
DNA: TGCGCCAGCAGTCCCGGGACTCCGACCGAAGAGACCCAGTACTTC
CDR3: CASSPGTPTEETQYF

size: -
V: TRBV2
J: TRBJ1-6
D: -
DNA: TGTGCCAGCATCGAGGACTCCGACGTGCCACCCCTCCACTTT
CDR3: CASIEDSDVPPLHF

size: -
V: TRBV7-2
J: TRBJ2-1
D: -
DNA: TGTGCCAGCAGCAGTCGGGGTGACGCCAATGAGCAGTTCTTC
CDR3: CASSSRGDANEQFF

size: -
V: TRBV19
J: TRBJ1-5
D: -
DNA: TGTGCCAGTACCATAGGGGGGGCGGGTCAGCCCCAGCATTTT
CDR3: CASTIGGAGQPQHF

size: -
V: TRBV28
J: TRBJ1-4
D: TRBD1
DNA: TGTGCCAGCAGGACAGGGGGAATTGGTGAAAAACTGTTTTTT
CDR3: CASRTGGIGEKLFF

size: -
V: TRBV2
J: TRBJ1-6
D: TRBD1
DNA: TGTGCCAGCAGTGTGATCCAGGGGGATTCACCCCTCCACTTT
CDR3: CASSVIQGDSPLHF

size: -
V: TRBV19
J: TRBJ2-3
D: TRBD2
DNA: TGTGCCAGTAGTATAGATAGCGAGCGGGGGACCGCAGATACGCAGTATTTT
CDR3: CASSIDSERGTADTQYF

size: once
V: TRBV11-2
J: TRBJ2-1
D: -
DNA: TGTGCCAGCAGCTCTCAGGGTTTGAATGAGCAGTTCTTC
CDR3: CASSSQGLNEQFF

size: -
V: TRBV7-2
J: TRBJ2-3
D: -
DNA: TGTGCCAGCAGCTTGGGCGGGGTTCGCACAGATACGCAGTATTTT
CDR3: CASSLGGVRTDTQYF

size: -
V: TRBV5-4
J: TRBJ1-1
D: TRBD1
DNA: TGTGCCAGCAGCTCATCAACGACAGGGCGGACTGAAGCTTTCTTT
CDR3: CASSSSTTGRTEAFF

size: -
V: TRBV6-6
J: TRBJ2-2
D: -
DNA: TGTGCCAGCAGTTACTCCAGGGTCACCGGGGAGCTGTTTTTT
CDR3: CASSYSRVTGELFF

size: -
V: TRBV11-2
J: TRBJ2-1
D: TRBD1
DNA: TGTGCCAGCAACCGGGACAGGGAGGAGAATGAGCAGTTCTTC
CDR3: CASNRDREENEQFF

size: -
V: TRBV10-1
J: TRBJ2-1
D: TRBD2
DNA: TGCGCCAGCAGAGTCGGCGGGACTAGCGGGGGGACAACAAATGAGCAGTTCTTC
CDR3: CASRVGGTSGGTTNEQFF

size: -
V: TRBV29-1
J: TRBJ2-3
D: TRBD2
DNA: TGCAGCGTTGTGGGGGGGATTTACACAGATACGCAGTATTTT
CDR3: CSVVGGIYTDTQYF

size: -
V: TRBV5-4
J: TRBJ2-1
D: -
DNA: TGTGCCAGCAGCTCAACAGGCTCCTACAATGAGCAGTTCTTC
CDR3: CASSSTGSYNEQFF

size: -
V: TRBV2
J: TRBJ1-1
D: TRBD1
DNA: TGTGCCAGCCCAGGGGGATTGGGGAACACTGAAGCTTTCTTT
CDR3: CASPGGLGNTEAFF

size: once
V: TRBV28
J: TRBJ2-7
D: TRBD1
DNA: TGTGCCAGCAGTTTGGAGGGACAGGGTGTCGAGCAGTACTTC
CDR3: CASSLEGQGVEQYF

size: few
V: TRBV6-5
J: TRBJ2-5
D: -
DNA: TGTGCCAGCGCGGCAGGGAGGGAGACCCAGTACTTC
CDR3: CASAAGRETQYF

size: -
V: TRBV6-6
J: TRBJ2-7
D: TRBD2
DNA: TGTGCCAGCAGGGGGACTAGCGGACCCTACGAGCAGTACTTC
CDR3: CASRGTSGPYEQYF

size: -
V: TRBV5-1
J: TRBJ2-1
D: -
DNA: TGCGCCAGCAGCTTGGAACTGAACTCCTACAATGAGCAGTTCTTC
CDR3: CASSLELNSYNEQFF

size: -
V: TRBV6-5
J: TRBJ1-1
D: TRBD1
DNA: TGTGCCAGCCGGGACAGTAATGAGGGAGCTTTCTTT
CDR3: CASRDSNEGAFF

size: -
V: TRBV3-1/TRBV3-2
J: TRBJ2-3
D: TRBD1
DNA: TGTGCCAGCAGCCTCCTCAGACAGGGGTCTAGCACAGATACGCAGTATTTT
CDR3: CASSLLRQGSSTDTQYF

size: -
V: TRBV5-1
J: TRBJ2-3
D: -
DNA: TGCGCCAGCAGCTTGGCTGGTAGCGGAGACACAGATACGCAGTATTTT
CDR3: CASSLAGSGDTDTQYF

size: -
V: TRBV6-5
J: TRBJ2-7
D: -
DNA: TGTGCCAGCACCCCCCTAGGGGGCGAGCAGTACTTC
CDR3: CASTPLGGEQYF

size: -
V: TRBV28
J: TRBJ2-7
D: TRBD2
DNA: TGTGCCAGCAAAGGACTAGCGGGGGGTACCGTTTACGAGCAGTACTTC
CDR3: CASKGLAGGTVYEQYF

size: -
V: TRBV18
J: TRBJ2-1
D: TRBD1
DNA: TGTGCCAGCTCACCACGGACAGGGCTCTACAATGAGCAGTTCTTC
CDR3: CASSPRTGLYNEQFF

size: -
V: TRBV7-7
J: TRBJ2-1
D: -
DNA: TGTGCCAGCAGCTTTCTCACTAGATCCCTCCTTGGGCAGTTCTTC
CDR3: CASSFLTRSLLGQFF

size: -
V: TRBV18
J: TRBJ1-4
D: -
DNA: TGTGCCAGCTCACCACCGGTAGCTAATGAAAAACTGTTTTTT
CDR3: CASSPPVANEKLFF

size: -
V: TRBV5-6
J: TRBJ2-2
D: -
DNA: TGTGCCAGCAGCTTGATCAACCAGGGGTACGGGGAGCTGTTTTTT
CDR3: CASSLINQGYGELFF